This TCR beta chain stems from a study of CD8+ T cells in alopecia areata. The CDR3 has 13 residues. In germline, CDR1 is SQVTM, CDR2 ANQGSEA. V was clipped by 7 bases and J by 4 bases; unmatched bases: 8. Study-wide results and limits: Especially in alopecia totalis/universalis, lesional scalp showed greater clonality than normal scalp did.

Isolated RNA was reverse transcribed into cDNA used as the sequencing template. Clones were sequenced by immunoSEQ multiplex PCR, and TCRdb holds only the in-frame ones, with some missing. The repertoire has around 98,000 clones, around two fifths of them found once; the top ten carry almost 0.8%. In alopecia areata patients, both lesional scalp punch biopsies and peripheral blood were collected. A FACSAria was used to sort CD4+ and CD8+ T cells. These cells came from PBMCs. Notes on this clone: Its target is unknown.

Sequencing input: CD4+ T cells sorted from blood. The receptor comes from a human donor with alopecia areata. The chain carries TRBV29-1 and TRBJ2-3; 7 bases fit TRBD2. The chain's CDR3 is CSDDQGGSDTQYF. CDR3 DNA: TGCAGCGACGATCAGGGAGGGTCAGATACGCAGTATTTT.